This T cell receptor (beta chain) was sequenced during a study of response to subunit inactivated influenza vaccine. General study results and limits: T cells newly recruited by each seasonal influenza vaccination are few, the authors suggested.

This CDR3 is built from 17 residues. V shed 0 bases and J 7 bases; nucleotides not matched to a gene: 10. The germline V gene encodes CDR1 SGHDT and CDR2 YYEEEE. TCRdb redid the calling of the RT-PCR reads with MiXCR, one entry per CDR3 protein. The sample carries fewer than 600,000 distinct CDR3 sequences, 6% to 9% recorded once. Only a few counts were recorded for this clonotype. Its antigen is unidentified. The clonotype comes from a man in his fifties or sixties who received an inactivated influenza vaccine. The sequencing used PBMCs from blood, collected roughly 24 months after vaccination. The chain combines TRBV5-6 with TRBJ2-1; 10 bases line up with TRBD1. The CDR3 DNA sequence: TGTGCCAGCAGCTTGGTGAGTCGACAGGGGGCTCGAAATGAGCAGTTCTTC. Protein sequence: CASSLVSRQGARNEQFF.